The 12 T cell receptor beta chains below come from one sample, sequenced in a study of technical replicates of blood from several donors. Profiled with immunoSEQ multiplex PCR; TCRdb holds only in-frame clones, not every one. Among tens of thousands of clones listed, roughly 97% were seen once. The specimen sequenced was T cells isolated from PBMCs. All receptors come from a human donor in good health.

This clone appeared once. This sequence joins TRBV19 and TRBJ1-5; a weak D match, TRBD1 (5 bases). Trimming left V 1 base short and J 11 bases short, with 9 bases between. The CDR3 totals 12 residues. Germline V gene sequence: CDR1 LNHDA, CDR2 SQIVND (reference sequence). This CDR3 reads CASSIVRETQHF. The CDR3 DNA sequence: TGTGCCAGTAGTATAGTCAGGGAAACCCAGCATTTT. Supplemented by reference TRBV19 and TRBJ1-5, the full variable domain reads DGGITQSPKYLFRKEGQNVTLSCEQNLNHDAMYWYRQDPGQGLRLIYYSQIVNDFQKGDIAEGYSVSREKKESFPLTVTSAQKNPTAFYLCASSIVRETQHFGDGTRLSIL.

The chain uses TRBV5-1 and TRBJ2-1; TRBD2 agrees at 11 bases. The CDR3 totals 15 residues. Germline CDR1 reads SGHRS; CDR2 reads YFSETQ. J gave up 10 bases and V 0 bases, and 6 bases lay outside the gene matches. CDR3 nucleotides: TGCGCCAGCAGCTTGGTCACTAGCGGGGGTGGCGAGCAGTTCTTC. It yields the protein CASSLVTSGGGEQFF.

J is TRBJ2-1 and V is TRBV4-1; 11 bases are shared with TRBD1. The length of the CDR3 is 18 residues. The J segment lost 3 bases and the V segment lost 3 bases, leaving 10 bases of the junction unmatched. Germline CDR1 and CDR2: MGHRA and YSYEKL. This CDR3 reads CASSQAPGQGAGYNEQFF. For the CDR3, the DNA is TGCGCCAGCAGCCAGGCACCCGGACAGGGGGCCGGCTACAATGAGCAGTTCTTC.

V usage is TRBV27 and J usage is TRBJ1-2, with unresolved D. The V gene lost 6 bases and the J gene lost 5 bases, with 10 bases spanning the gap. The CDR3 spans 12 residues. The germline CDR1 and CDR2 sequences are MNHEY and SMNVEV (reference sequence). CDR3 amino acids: CASSPSGYGYTF. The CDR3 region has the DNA TGTGCCAGCAGCCCAAGCGGGTATGGCTACACCTTC.

CDR3 protein: CASSSRPNTGSGYTF. DNA of the CDR3: TGTGCCAGCAGCTCTCGACCGAATACAGGGAGCGGCTACACCTTC. The V gene is TRBV9, the J gene TRBJ1-2; TRBD1 is a possible D gene (6 bases). The ends were cut back, 4 bases at V and 8 bases at J, with 21 bases in the middle. This CDR3 region has 15 residues. Per germline, CDR1 SGDLS and CDR2 YYNGEE.

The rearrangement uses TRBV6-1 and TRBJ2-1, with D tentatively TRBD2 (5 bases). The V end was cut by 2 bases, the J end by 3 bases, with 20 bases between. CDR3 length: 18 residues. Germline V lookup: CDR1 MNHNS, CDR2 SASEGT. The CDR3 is CASSEFGPTTIHYNEQFF. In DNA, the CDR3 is TGTGCCAGCAGTGAATTTGGACCGACTACGATTCACTACAATGAGCAGTTCTTC.

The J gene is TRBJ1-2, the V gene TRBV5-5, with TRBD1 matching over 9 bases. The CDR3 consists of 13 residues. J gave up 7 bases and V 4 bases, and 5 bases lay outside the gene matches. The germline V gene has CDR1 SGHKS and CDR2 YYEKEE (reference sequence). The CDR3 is CASSVDRGAGYTF. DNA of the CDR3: TGTGCCAGCAGCGTTGACAGGGGGGCTGGCTACACCTTC.

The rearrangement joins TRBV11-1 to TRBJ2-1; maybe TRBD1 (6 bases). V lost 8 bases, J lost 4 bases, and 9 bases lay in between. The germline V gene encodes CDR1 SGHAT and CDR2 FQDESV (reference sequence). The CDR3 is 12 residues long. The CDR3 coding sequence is TGTGCCAGCGGGGGACATTACAATGAGCAGTTCTTC. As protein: CASGGHYNEQFF.

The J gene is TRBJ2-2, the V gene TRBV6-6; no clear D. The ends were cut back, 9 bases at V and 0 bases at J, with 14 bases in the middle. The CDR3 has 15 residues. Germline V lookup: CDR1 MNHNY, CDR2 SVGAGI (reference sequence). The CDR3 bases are TGTGCCAGTACATTATACCCCGCGAACACCGGGGAGCTGTTTTTT. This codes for CASTLYPANTGELFF.

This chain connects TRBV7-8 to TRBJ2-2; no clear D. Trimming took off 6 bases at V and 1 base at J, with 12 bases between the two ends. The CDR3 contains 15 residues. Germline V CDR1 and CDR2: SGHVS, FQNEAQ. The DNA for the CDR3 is TGTGCCAGCAGTCTTTGGAGTTTGAACACCGGGGAGCTGTTTTTT. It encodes CASSLWSLNTGELFF. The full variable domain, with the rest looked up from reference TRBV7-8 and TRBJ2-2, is GAGVSQSPRYKVAKRGQDVALRCDPISGHVSLFWYQQALGQGPEFLTYFQNEAQLDKSGLPSDRFFAERPEGSVSTLKIQRTQQEDSAVYLCASSLWSLNTGELFFGEGSRLTVL.

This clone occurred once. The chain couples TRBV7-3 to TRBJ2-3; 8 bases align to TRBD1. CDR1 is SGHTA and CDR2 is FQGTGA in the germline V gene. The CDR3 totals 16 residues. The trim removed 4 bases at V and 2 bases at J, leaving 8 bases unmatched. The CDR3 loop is CASSSTRTGLTDTQYF. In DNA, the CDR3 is TGTGCCAGCAGCTCGACCAGGACAGGGCTCACAGATACGCAGTATTTT.

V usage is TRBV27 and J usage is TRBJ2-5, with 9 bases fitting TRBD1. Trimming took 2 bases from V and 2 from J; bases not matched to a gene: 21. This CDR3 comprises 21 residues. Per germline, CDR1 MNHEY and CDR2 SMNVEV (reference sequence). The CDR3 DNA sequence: TGTGCCAGCAGTTTACTCGGGACAGGGTGGGCCTCAGCGCGGGTACAAGAGACCCAGTACTTC. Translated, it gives CASSLLGTGWASARVQETQYF.